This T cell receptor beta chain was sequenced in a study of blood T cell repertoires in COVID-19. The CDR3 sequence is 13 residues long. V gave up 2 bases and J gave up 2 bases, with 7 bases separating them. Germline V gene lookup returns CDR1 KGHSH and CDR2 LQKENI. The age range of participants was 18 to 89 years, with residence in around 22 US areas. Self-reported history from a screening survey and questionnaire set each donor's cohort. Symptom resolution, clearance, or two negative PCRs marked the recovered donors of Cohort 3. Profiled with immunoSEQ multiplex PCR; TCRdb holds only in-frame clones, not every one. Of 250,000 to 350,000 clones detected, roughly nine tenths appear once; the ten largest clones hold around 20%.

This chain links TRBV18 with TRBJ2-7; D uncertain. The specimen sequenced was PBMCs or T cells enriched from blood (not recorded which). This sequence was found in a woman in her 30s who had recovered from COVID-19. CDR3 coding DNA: TGTGCCAGCTCACCAGGAGTAGCCTACGAGCAGTACTTC. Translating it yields CASSPGVAYEQYF.